Below, 30 T cell receptor beta chains from the same sample are listed, as sequenced in a study of T cell changes during pregnancy in multiple sclerosis. Sequencing was performed with immunoSEQ multiplex PCR; in TCRdb, only in-frame clones are kept and a portion is missing. The data contain about 68,000 clones, over 75% of them seen just once; the ten biggest clones take up around 1.5%. The sequenced sample was peripheral blood, obtained in the third trimester of pregnancy. These receptors were obtained from a female donor with multiple sclerosis, enrolled in a pregnancy study.

V gene TRBV6-1 combines with J gene TRBJ2-5; 8 positions match TRBD1. CDR1 is MNHNS, CDR2 SASEGT, per germline. CDR3 length: 13 residues. J lost 2 bases, V lost 6 bases, and 2 bases had no gene match. The CDR3 coding sequence is TGTGCCAGCAGACGGACAGGGCAAGAGACCCAGTACTTC. Amino acid sequence: CASRRTGQETQYF.

The chain couples TRBV7-3 to TRBJ2-6; possible D gene TRBD2, 5 bases. From germline, CDR1 is SGHTA and CDR2 FQGTGA. This CDR3 region has 16 residues. Trimming left V 4 bases short and J 4 bases short, with 14 bases between. CDR3 in amino acids: CASSSTRASGANVLTF. In nucleotides, the CDR3 is TGTGCCAGCAGCTCCACGCGGGCTTCAGGGGCCAACGTCCTGACTTTC. Complete variable domain (other parts from reference TRBV7-3 and TRBJ2-6): GAGVSQTPSNKVTEKGKYVELRCDPISGHTALYWYRQSLGQGPEFLIYFQGTGAADDSGLPNDRFFAVRPEGSVSTLKIQRTERGDSAVYLCASSSTRASGANVLTFGAGSRLTVL.

The rearrangement links TRBV27 to TRBJ2-7; 10 bases are shared with TRBD2. The length of the CDR3 is 16 residues. V was pared by 6 bases and J by 4 bases, with 12 bases of the junction left unmatched. Per the germline V gene, CDR1 is MNHEY and CDR2 is SMNVEV (reference sequence). CDR3 DNA: TGTGCCAGCAGCAATCACCCGGGACTAGCGACTTACGAGCAGTACTTC. Protein product: CASSNHPGLATYEQYF.

This chain connects TRBV7-3 to TRBJ1-1; weak D call: TRBD1 (5 bases). CDR3 length: 14 residues. Germline CDR1 SGHTA, CDR2 FQGTGA. Trimming removed 5 bases at V and 10 bases at J, with 20 bases between. CDR3 region: CASSPSQSWRGAFF. In DNA, the CDR3 is TGTGCCAGCAGCCCGTCCCAATCTTGGAGGGGAGCTTTCTTT.

The chain carries TRBV4-3 and TRBJ2-1, with D maybe TRBD1 (6 bases). The CDR3 spans 16 residues. Germline values: CDR1 LGHNA, CDR2 YSLEER. With 1 base removed from V and 2 bases from J, the gap between germline ends came to 12 bases. The DNA of the CDR3 is TGCGCCAGCAGCCAAGGGGGGACACCCCCCTACAATGAGCAGTTCTTC. Translated, it gives CASSQGGTPPYNEQFF.

There are a few counts of this clone. The chain carries TRBV10-1 and TRBJ1-5, with D maybe TRBD1 (5 bases). CDR1 and CDR2 (germline): WNHNN, SYGVQD (reference sequence). Trimming pared 3 bases from V and 4 bases from J, leaving 10 bases between. CDR3 length: 14 amino acids. Here the CDR3 reads CASSDGGINQPQHF. The DNA for the CDR3 is TGCGCCAGCAGTGACGGGGGGATAAATCAGCCCCAGCATTTT.

The rearrangement links TRBV19 to TRBJ2-3, with TRBD1 as a possible D gene (6 bases). V gave up 6 bases and J gave up 5 bases, with 18 bases separating them. This CDR3 spans 15 amino acids. CDR1 and CDR2 (germline): LNHDA, SQIVND (reference sequence). The DNA of the CDR3 is TGTGCCAGTAGCGTGGCAGGGGATTTGCAAGATACGCAGTATTTT. Translating it yields CASSVAGDLQDTQYF.

The chain couples TRBV19 to TRBJ2-7, with D possibly TRBD1 on 5 matching bases. Per the germline V gene, CDR1 is LNHDA and CDR2 is SQIVND (reference sequence). Between the trimmed V and J ends, which lost 2 bases and 0 bases, there was a span of 14 bases. The CDR3 has 16 residues. The CDR3 coding sequence is TGTGCCAGTAGTATACCGGGCAGGGAATCCTCCTACGAGCAGTACTTC. Amino acid sequence: CASSIPGRESSYEQYF.

The genes are TRBV19 and TRBJ1-3, with TRBD1 as a possible D gene (5 bases). This CDR3 comprises 17 residues. Germline CDR1 and CDR2: LNHDA and SQIVND (reference sequence). Trimming took 1 base from V and 0 from J, leaving 13 bases between them. The CDR3 reads CASSIAGQTHSGNTIYF. The CDR3 coding sequence is TGTGCCAGTAGTATAGCTGGACAAACACACTCTGGAAACACCATATATTTT.

V usage is TRBV7-2 and J usage is TRBJ1-6; TRBD1 matches at 7 bases. V dropped 5 bases and J dropped 10; count of bases not matched to a gene: 8. Germline V lookup: CDR1 SGHTA, CDR2 FQGNSA. The CDR3 runs 14 residues. The CDR3 is CASSSHRGWSPLHF. CDR3 DNA sequence: TGTGCCAGCAGCAGCCACAGGGGTTGGTCACCCCTCCACTTT.

CDR3 protein: CSVGIFGGTEAFF. The CDR3 DNA is TGCAGCGTTGGCATATTCGGGGGGACTGAAGCTTTCTTT. The chain is built from TRBV29-1 and TRBJ1-1; D is possibly TRBD1 (5 bases). From germline, CDR1 is SQVTM and CDR2 ANQGSEA. The V end was cut by 4 bases, the J end by 5 bases, with 14 bases between. The CDR3 spans 13 residues.

This clone appeared a few times. The chain uses TRBV30 and TRBJ1-1; perhaps TRBD1 as D (6 bases). CDR1 is GTSNPN and CDR2 is SVGIG in the germline V gene (reference sequence). V was clipped by 5 bases and J by 4 bases, with 11 bases between them. CDR3 size: 12 residues. CDR3 sequence: CAWQTGPTEAFF. The CDR3 coding sequence is TGTGCCTGGCAAACAGGGCCCACTGAAGCTTTCTTT.

The genes are TRBV19 and TRBJ2-3; TRBD2 is a possible D gene (6 bases). CDR1 is LNHDA, CDR2 SQIVND, per germline (reference sequence). This CDR3 spans 15 amino acids. V shed 6 bases and J shed 2 bases, with 15 bases lying between them. The CDR3: CASRRAGTDTDTQYF. Here the CDR3 DNA reads TGTGCCAGTAGGAGGGCGGGGACCGACACAGATACGCAGTATTTT. The whole variable domain, filled in from reference TRBV19 and TRBJ2-3, reads DGGITQSPKYLFRKEGQNVTLSCEQNLNHDAMYWYRQDPGQGLRLIYYSQIVNDFQKGDIAEGYSVSREKKESFPLTVTSAQKNPTAFYLCASRRAGTDTDTQYFGPGTRLTVL.

This clone occurred once. The rearrangement links TRBV5-1 to TRBJ1-2, with 7 bases matching TRBD1. The J segment lost 5 bases and the V segment lost 4 bases, leaving 5 bases of the junction unmatched. The CDR3 has 13 amino acids. CDR1 is SGHRS and CDR2 is YFSETQ in the germline V gene. CDR3 loop: CASSDGTDYGYTF. The CDR3 DNA reads TGCGCCAGCAGCGACGGGACAGATTATGGCTACACCTTC.

The rearrangement links TRBV19 to TRBJ1-6; D ambiguous. Trimming shortened V by 1 base and J by 2 bases, and 15 bases separated the two germline ends. This CDR3 spans 18 amino acids. CDR1 LNHDA and CDR2 SQIVND come from the germline V gene (reference sequence). The CDR3 region has the DNA TGTGCCAGTAGTATAGGACACGGGGAACTCACCTATAATTCACCCCTCCACTTT. It specifies CASSIGHGELTYNSPLHF. Looking up the rest from reference TRBV19 and TRBJ1-6 gives the full variable domain: DGGITQSPKYLFRKEGQNVTLSCEQNLNHDAMYWYRQDPGQGLRLIYYSQIVNDFQKGDIAEGYSVSREKKESFPLTVTSAQKNPTAFYLCASSIGHGELTYNSPLHFGNGTRLTVT.

The genes are TRBV5-4 and TRBJ2-3; TRBD2 agrees at 11 bases. The CDR3 contains 19 residues. Germline CDR1 reads SGHNT; CDR2 reads YYREEE (reference sequence). V shed 4 bases and J 2 bases; nucleotides not matched to a gene: 15. CDR3 amino acids: CASSRPSVASGGPTDTQYF. The CDR3, as DNA: TGTGCCAGCAGCCGGCCCTCCGTGGCTAGCGGGGGGCCCACAGATACGCAGTATTTT. Supplemented by reference TRBV5-4 and TRBJ2-3, the full variable domain reads ETGVTQSPTHLIKTRGQQVTLRCSSQSGHNTVSWYQQALGQGPQFIFQYYREEENGRGNFPPRFSGLQFPNYSSELNVNALELDDSALYLCASSRPSVASGGPTDTQYFGPGTRLTVL.

The V gene is TRBV6-1, the J gene TRBJ2-3; no clear D. Germline CDR1 reads MNHNS; CDR2 reads SASEGT. V was trimmed by 1 base and J by 1 base, leaving 12 bases between them. The CDR3 extends over 16 amino acids. This CDR3 is CASSEDPGDGTDTQYF. As DNA, the CDR3 is TGTGCCAGCAGTGAAGACCCCGGAGACGGCACAGATACGCAGTATTTT.

The chain combines TRBV6-5 with TRBJ2-5; D uncertain. V was cut by 6 bases and J by 4 bases, with 15 bases left in between. Per the germline V gene, CDR1 is MNHEY and CDR2 is SVGAGI. This CDR3 contains 14 residues. CDR3 nucleotides: TGTGCCAGCAGCAAATTAGACAACGGAGAGACCCAGTACTTC. This translates into CASSKLDNGETQYF.

V and J are TRBV19 and TRBJ1-4; D remains ambiguous. V lost 5 bases and J 10 bases, leaving 20 bases between the germline ends. The CDR3 totals 15 residues. Germline V lookup: CDR1 LNHDA, CDR2 SQIVND (reference sequence). CDR3 amino acids: CASSDPGSTTRKLFF. In nucleotides, the CDR3 is TGTGCCAGTAGTGATCCGGGATCCACTACGCGAAAACTGTTTTTT.

V usage is TRBV27 and J usage is TRBJ1-1; D may be TRBD1 (5 bases). This CDR3 contains 15 residues. Per germline, CDR1 MNHEY and CDR2 SMNVEV (reference sequence). V lost 2 bases and J 4 bases, leaving 14 bases between the germline ends. In DNA, the CDR3 is TGTGCCAGCAGTTTAGGGGCCCCCACAGGCACTGAAGCTTTCTTT. It yields the protein CASSLGAPTGTEAFF.

The chain joins TRBV7-6 to TRBJ2-6; D remains unclear. V was pared by 6 bases and J by 4 bases, with 7 bases between. The length of the CDR3 is 13 residues. Germline V gene sequence: CDR1 SGHVS, CDR2 FNYEAQ. This chain's CDR3 is CASREIGANVLTF. The CDR3 DNA follows: TGTGCCAGCAGGGAGATAGGGGCCAACGTCCTGACTTTC.

This chain joins TRBV7-2 and TRBJ1-1; weak D call: TRBD1 (5 bases). This CDR3 has 15 amino acids. Germline V gene sequence: CDR1 SGHTA, CDR2 FQGNSA. Trimming stripped 2 bases from V and 2 bases from J, with 12 bases between. The DNA for the CDR3 is TGTGCCAGCAGCTTAAGCGGGGGATTCAACACTGAAGCTTTCTTT. Translating gives CASSLSGGFNTEAFF. Supplemented by reference TRBV7-2 and TRBJ1-1, the full variable domain reads GAGVSQSPSNKVTEKGKDVELRCDPISGHTALYWYRQSLGQGLEFLIYFQGNSAPDKSGLPSDRFSAERTGGSVSTLTIQRTQQEDSAVYLCASSLSGGFNTEAFFGQGTRLTVV.

The chain has TRBV4-3 and TRBJ2-7; 7 bases line up with TRBD1. Germline V gene data show CDR1 as LGHNA and CDR2 as YSLEER. This CDR3 is built from 16 residues. V was clipped by 0 bases and J by 0 bases; unmatched bases: 5. CDR3 DNA: TGCGCCAGCAGCCAAGATCCCGGGGACAGCTCCTACGAGCAGTACTTC. Translating it yields CASSQDPGDSSYEQYF.

V usage is TRBV4-2 and J usage is TRBJ2-5; 7 positions agree with TRBD1. CDR1 LGHNA and CDR2 YNFKEQ come from the germline V gene. The ends lost 6 bases at V and 2 bases at J; junction bases unmatched: 9. The CDR3 extends over 15 amino acids. The DNA of the CDR3 is TGTGCCAGCAGTCTTTATCCGGGACAGCAAGAGACCCAGTACTTC. It encodes CASSLYPGQQETQYF.

This sequence joins TRBV6-1 and TRBJ1-6; no clear D gene. Per germline, CDR1 MNHNS and CDR2 SASEGT. V lost 6 bases and J 2 bases, leaving 8 bases between the germline ends. The CDR3 extends over 14 amino acids. The CDR3 DNA follows: TGTGCCAGCAGGGAATTCACCTATAATTCACCCCTCCACTTT. It codes for CASREFTYNSPLHF.

V is TRBV7-2 and J is TRBJ2-5; TRBD1 aligns across 10 bases. The CDR3 sequence is 16 residues long. The V and J ends lost 5 bases and 5 bases, in that order; junction bases with no gene match: 11. Germline CDR1 reads SGHTA; CDR2 reads FQGNSA. The CDR3 DNA follows: TGTGCCAGCAGCCTCATCGGGACAGGGGTTGGGGAGACCCAGTACTTC. Residues: CASSLIGTGVGETQYF.

The chain joins TRBV19 to TRBJ1-5; D gene ambiguous. The CDR3 is 12 amino acids. V lost 7 bases to trimming and J lost 4 bases, with 8 bases between them. Germline V lookup: CDR1 LNHDA, CDR2 SQIVND (reference sequence). In DNA form, the CDR3 reads TGTGCCAGTACGGAGCGAAATCAGCCCCAGCATTTT. Translation: CASTERNQPQHF.

This clone was recorded once. The V gene is TRBV27, the J gene TRBJ2-7; TRBD2 matches at 8 bases. The CDR3 has 14 residues. The V segment lost 4 bases and the J segment 2 bases; nucleotides outside the gene matches: 4. Germline V gene data show CDR1 as MNHEY and CDR2 as SMNVEV (reference sequence). CDR3 nucleotide sequence: TGTGCCAGCAGTTCCCCGGGACTAGCCTACGAGCAGTACTTC. It yields the protein CASSSPGLAYEQYF.

This sequence joins TRBV15 and TRBJ1-3, with unresolved D. Germline V gene data show CDR1 as LNHNV and CDR2 as YYDKDF (reference sequence). Trimming stripped 0 bases from V and 4 bases from J, with 10 bases between. The CDR3 covers 15 residues. The CDR3 nucleotides read TGTGCCACCAGCAGAGACGGGATAACAGGAAACACCATATATTTT. Translation: CATSRDGITGNTIYF.

V gene TRBV12-5 combines with J gene TRBJ2-1; the D is unclear. V was pared by 3 bases and J by 8 bases, with 14 bases between. The CDR3 runs to 14 residues. CDR1 is LGHNT and CDR2 is FRNRAP in the germline V gene. As DNA, the CDR3 is TGTGCTAGTGGTTTTAGTGTTTCTCTCGATGAGCAGTTCTTC. Translated: CASGFSVSLDEQFF.